This T cell receptor beta chain was captured in a study of CD8 T cells in Susac syndrome. With random hexamers, 0.5 to 1 ug RNA was reverse transcribed. TCRdb used MiXCR to reprocess the immunoSEQ multiplex PCR reads, holding one entry per CDR3 protein. The sample holds about 130,000 distinct CDR3 sequences, roughly 96% seen once. This sequence originates from a human donor in good health. The sample comprised CD4+ T cells from PBMCs.

CDR3 nucleotide sequence: TGTGCCAGCAGTCTCGGACAGCACTACGAGCAGTACTTC. It specifies CASSLGQHYEQYF. This chain links TRBV12-3 or TRBV12-4 with TRBJ2-7; maybe TRBD1 (6 bases). V lost 5 bases, J lost 3 bases, and 11 bases lay in between. This CDR3 contains 13 residues.